Each of the 30 T cell receptor beta chains below was sequenced from the same sample in a study of blood T cells in healthy people across ages. A second PCR of about 7 to 12 cycles used a sample-barcoded 5' primer and a J-beta primer mix. TCRdb ran MiXCR on the 5' RACE reads and lists one entry per CDR3 protein. The data contain roughly 1,000,000 distinct CDR3 sequences, 25% of them singletons. The same specimen was also included in a second study, on T cells of mothers and their children.

Specimen: blood. These receptors were taken from a girl aged 2 to 9 in good health.

Of note for this clonotype: Mismatch with germline at one junction end may stem from a read error. The V call is TRBV7-6, the J call TRBJ2-7, with 8 bases that match TRBD1. From germline, CDR1 is SGHVS and CDR2 FNYEAQ. CDR3 length equals 14 residues. The CDR3 region is CASSSRDRTYEQDF. DNA for the CDR3: TGTGCCAGCAGCTCCAGGGACAGGACCTACGAGCAGGACTTC.

This clonotype was seen more than once but under ten times. This chain joins TRBV5-1 and TRBJ2-7; TRBD2 is a possible D gene (5 bases). Trimming pared 4 bases from V and 6 bases from J, leaving 23 bases between. CDR1 is SGHRS, CDR2 YFSETQ, per germline. This CDR3 comprises 16 residues. Written as DNA, the CDR3 is TGCGCCAGCAGCGCGGGTAGTGGCCCCTCGGGCTCCGAGCAGTACTTC. It codes for CASSAGSGPSGSEQYF.

The V gene is TRBV28, the J gene TRBJ2-4; TRBD1 matches 9 bases. Germline V CDR1 and CDR2: MDHEN, SYDVKM. The V gene end was trimmed by 5 bases and the J gene end by 7 bases; junction bases not matched to a gene: 6. The CDR3 length is 14 residues. For the CDR3, the DNA is TGTGCCAGCAGTCCAGCCGGACAGGGGAACATTCAGTACTTC. Translated: CASSPAGQGNIQYF.

The CDR3 here is CASSLIAVNNEQFF. The CDR3, as DNA: TGTGCCAGCAGTTTAATAGCGGTGAACAATGAGCAGTTCTTC. The rearrangement joins TRBV12-3 or TRBV12-4 to TRBJ2-1, with D possibly being TRBD2 (6 bases). This CDR3 region has 14 residues. V lost 2 bases, J lost 5 bases, and 10 bases lay in between.

The rearrangement uses TRBV10-3 and TRBJ2-5; 8 bases agree with TRBD1. Germline V gene data show CDR1 as ENHRY and CDR2 as SYGVKD. This CDR3 has 14 residues. Losses at the gene ends were 6 bases for V and 4 bases for J; bases not matched to a gene: 7. CDR3: CAISGQGQGETQYF. Written as DNA, the CDR3 is TGTGCCATCAGCGGACAGGGTCAGGGAGAGACCCAGTACTTC.

This sequence joins TRBV15 and TRBJ2-5; 8 nucleotides align to TRBD2. Near its end, the DNA agrees better with TRBJ2-7, so the J call may be wrong. CDR1 LNHNV and CDR2 YYDKDF come from the germline V gene (reference sequence). The CDR3 covers 17 residues. This chain's CDR3 is CATRGPAGETLMYEQYF. The DNA of the CDR3 is TGTGCCACCAGGGGACCAGCGGGAGAAACCTTGATGTACGAGCAGTACTTC.

In its sample, this clonotype was seen a few times. The rearrangement joins TRBV27 to TRBJ1-1; D perhaps matches TRBD1 (5 bases). V lost 7 bases and J 2 bases, leaving 14 bases between the germline ends. Germline V gives CDR1 MNHEY, CDR2 SMNVEV (reference sequence). The CDR3 spans 14 residues. The CDR3 protein is CASTPMRGNTEAFF. The CDR3 DNA is TGTGCCAGCACCCCTATGCGGGGCAACACTGAAGCTTTCTTT.

This clonotype has a handful of counts. This chain connects TRBV27 to TRBJ1-1, with D possibly being TRBD1 (5 bases). Trimming took 8 bases from V and 6 from J, leaving 16 bases between them. The germline CDR1 and CDR2 sequences are MNHEY and SMNVEV (reference sequence). The CDR3 is made up of 13 amino acids. This chain's CDR3 is CASGGNTAPEAFF. In DNA, the CDR3 is TGTGCCAGCGGGGGTAACACGGCCCCTGAAGCTTTCTTT.

This clonotype has just a few counts. The chain joins TRBV7-8 to TRBJ2-5; D tentatively reads TRBD1 or TRBD2 (6 bases each). This CDR3 is 15 amino acids long. Trimming left V 5 bases short and J 5 bases short, with 18 bases between. In germline, CDR1 is SGHVS, CDR2 FQNEAQ. The CDR3 nucleotides read TGTGCCAGCAGCCCCCGGGGGCCAATGCTGGAGACCCAGTACTTC. Translated, it gives CASSPRGPMLETQYF. Based on the CDR3 plus reference TRBV7-8 and TRBJ2-5, the full variable domain is GAGVSQSPRYKVAKRGQDVALRCDPISGHVSLFWYQQALGQGPEFLTYFQNEAQLDKSGLPSDRFFAERPEGSVSTLKIQRTQQEDSAVYLCASSPRGPMLETQYFGPGTRLLVL.

This sequence joins TRBV7-9 and TRBJ2-2; D possibly corresponds to TRBD2 (5 bases). The CDR3 loop spans 14 amino acids. Germline V gene sequence: CDR1 SEHNR, CDR2 FQNEAQ (reference sequence). Trimming cost V 6 bases and J 5 bases, with 13 bases left between them. The CDR3 loop is CASRGEARTGELFF. The CDR3, as DNA: TGTGCCAGCAGGGGAGAGGCGAGGACCGGGGAGCTGTTTTTT.

This chain joins TRBV7-9 and TRBJ2-5; D not certain. Trimming left V 3 bases short and J 7 bases short, with 18 bases between. CDR1 is SEHNR, CDR2 FQNEAQ, per germline (reference sequence). The CDR3 totals 15 residues. CDR3: CASSFWSQNMGTQYF. Written as DNA, the CDR3 is TGTGCCAGCAGCTTTTGGAGTCAGAACATGGGGACCCAGTACTTC. The whole variable domain, filled in from reference TRBV7-9 and TRBJ2-5, reads DTGVSQNPRHKITKRGQNVTFRCDPISEHNRLYWYRQTLGQGPEFLTYFQNEAQLEKSRLLSDRFSAERPKGSFSTLEIQRTEQGDSAMYLCASSFWSQNMGTQYFGPGTRLLVL.

The chain couples TRBV12-3 or TRBV12-4 to TRBJ2-7; TRBD1 aligns across 7 bases. J gave up 4 bases and V 11 bases, and 11 bases lay outside the gene matches. The CDR3 runs to 13 residues. CDR3 bases: TGTGCCCGAACCCGGGACAGCTATTACGAGCAGTACTTC. Translated: CARTRDSYYEQYF.

This clonotype was seen a few times. The chain uses TRBV16 and TRBJ2-1; the match to TRBD1 covers 8 bases. The CDR3 runs 14 residues. CDR1 is KGHSY, CDR2 FQNENV, per germline. V shed 4 bases, J shed 6 bases, and the junction held 5 bases outside the gene matches. The CDR3 spells CASSPRQGPNEQFF. The CDR3 DNA follows: TGTGCCAGCAGCCCTCGACAGGGGCCCAATGAGCAGTTCTTC.

The chain joins TRBV6-5 to TRBJ1-4; the D gene is possibly TRBD1 (6 bases). The CDR3 is 15 residues long. Germline-derived CDR1 and CDR2 are MNHEY and SVGAGI. V gave up 2 bases and J gave up 7 bases, with 14 bases separating them. The CDR3 nucleotides are TGTGCCAGCAGTTACCGCGGACAGCCCGGTGAAAAACTGTTTTTT. It encodes CASSYRGQPGEKLFF.

This clonotype has more than one count but fewer than ten. The CDR3 spells CASSELAGGHPKQYF. DNA for the CDR3: TGTGCCAGCAGTGAACTAGCGGGGGGCCACCCTAAGCAGTACTTC. The rearrangement uses TRBV2 and TRBJ2-7; 11 bases are shared with TRBD2. The length of the CDR3 is 15 residues. Trimming removed 2 bases from V and 8 bases from J; junction bases left unmatched: 8. The germline V gene encodes CDR1 SNHLY and CDR2 FYNNEI. Complete variable domain (other parts from reference TRBV2 and TRBJ2-7): EPEVTQTPSHQVTQMGQEVILRCVPISNHLYFYWYRQILGQKVEFLVSFYNNEISEKSEIFDDQFSVERPDGSNFTLKIRSTKLEDSAMYFCASSELAGGHPKQYFGPGTRLTVT.

This clonotype was observed a few times. The chain links TRBV14 to TRBJ2-7, with 8 bases that match TRBD1. Germline values: CDR1 SGHDN, CDR2 FVKESK. V was clipped by 3 bases and J by 5 bases; unmatched bases: 6. CDR3 length: 14 residues. Here the CDR3 DNA reads TGTGCCAGCAGCCATTGGACAGGGCTCAACGAGCAGTACTTC. Translation: CASSHWTGLNEQYF. Full variable domain (missing parts from reference TRBV14 and TRBJ2-7): EAGVTQFPSHSVIEKGQTVTLRCDPISGHDNLYWYRRVMGKEIKFLLHFVKESKQDESGMPNNRFLAERTGGTYSTLKVQPAELEDSGVYFCASSHWTGLNEQYFGPGTRLTVT.

CDR3 sequence: CATRQVEKLFF. Here the CDR3 DNA reads TGTGCCACCCGCCAAGTTGAAAAACTGTTTTTT. The chain recombines TRBV15 with TRBJ1-4; D gene unclear. CDR1 LNHNV and CDR2 YYDKDF come from the germline V gene (reference sequence). This CDR3 region has 11 residues. The V gene lost 8 bases and the J gene lost 7 bases, with 8 bases spanning the gap.

This chain joins TRBV6-2 or TRBV6-3 and TRBJ2-3; D gene uncertain. The CDR3 covers 13 residues. Germline loops: CDR1 MNHEY, CDR2 SVGEGT. Trimming cost V 8 bases and J 2 bases, with 11 bases left between them. The CDR3 DNA sequence: TGTGCCAGCGGGATGCATTCCACAGATACGCAGTATTTT. Translating gives CASGMHSTDTQYF.

V gene TRBV4-1 combines with J gene TRBJ2-1, with D possibly being TRBD1 (6 bases). The CDR3 runs 13 residues. Trimming stripped 2 bases from V and 7 bases from J, with 9 bases between. Per germline, CDR1 MGHRA and CDR2 YSYEKL. The CDR3 here is CASSQIQGNEQFF. CDR3 bases: TGCGCCAGCAGCCAAATACAGGGAAATGAGCAGTTCTTC.

This chain uses TRBV20-1 with TRBJ2-5, with TRBD2 as a possible D gene (7 bases). Germline V lookup: CDR1 DFQATT, CDR2 SNEGSKA (reference sequence). The CDR3 length is 16 residues. Trimming removed 6 bases at V and 4 bases at J, with 24 bases between. CDR3 protein: CSAMGGGKLFGETQYF. CDR3 in DNA: TGCAGTGCGATGGGAGGGGGGAAGCTGTTCGGAGAGACCCAGTACTTC.

The rearrangement links TRBV5-1 to TRBJ2-3; TRBD2 aligns across 11 bases. The germline V gene has CDR1 SGHRS and CDR2 YFSETQ. The junction had 3 bases not matched to a gene; V was cut back by 4 bases and J by 5 bases. The CDR3 has 14 amino acids. CDR3: CASSVGTSGDTQYF. The CDR3 nucleotides read TGCGCCAGCAGCGTAGGGACTAGCGGAGATACGCAGTATTTT.

The genes are TRBV28 and TRBJ2-7; TRBD2 might be the D (6 bases). CDR1 is MDHEN and CDR2 is SYDVKM in the germline V gene. This CDR3 is built from 13 residues. V was clipped by 5 bases and J by 7 bases, with 15 bases between them. As DNA, the CDR3 is TGTGCCAGCAGTCTACCTGGTGGGGGGGAGCAGTACTTC. This sequence encodes CASSLPGGGEQYF.

This clonotype was seen more than once but under ten times. V and J are TRBV29-1 and TRBJ1-4; D call uncertain. Germline V gene lookup returns CDR1 SQVTM and CDR2 ANQGSEA. The CDR3 is 11 residues long. V was pared by 3 bases and J by 4 bases, with 3 bases between. CDR3 region: CSVEDNEKLFF. CDR3 in DNA: TGCAGCGTTGAGGATAATGAAAAACTGTTTTTT.

The chain joins TRBV7-9 to TRBJ1-1, with TRBD1 matching over 7 bases. The J segment lost 5 bases and the V segment lost 5 bases, leaving 11 bases of the junction unmatched. Germline CDR1 is SEHNR and CDR2 is FQNEAQ (reference sequence). The CDR3 extends over 15 amino acids. The CDR3 region has the DNA TGTGCCAGCAGCCGGACCGGGACAGCGGGGACTGAAGCTTTCTTT. Its protein product is CASSRTGTAGTEAFF.

The chain is built from TRBV28 and TRBJ2-3, with a possible D match to TRBD2 (5 bases). Trimming took 5 bases from V and 2 from J, leaving 11 bases between them. There are 14 residues in the CDR3. Germline V CDR1 and CDR2: MDHEN, SYDVKM. The CDR3 is CASSPADYTDTQYF. In DNA, the CDR3 is TGTGCCAGCAGTCCAGCCGACTACACAGATACGCAGTATTTT.

This clonotype was seen once. V is TRBV20-1 and J is TRBJ2-1; 11 bases fit TRBD2. CDR3 length: 15 residues. Germline CDR1 is DFQATT and CDR2 is SNEGSKA (reference sequence). V trimming: 0 bases; J trimming: 7 bases; junction bases outside the gene matches: 5. This chain's CDR3 is CSARDRLAGSNEQFF. CDR3 sequence (DNA): TGCAGTGCTAGAGATCGACTAGCGGGATCAAATGAGCAGTTCTTC.

This clonotype was detected a few times. The chain is built from TRBV6-2 or TRBV6-3 and TRBJ1-1; maybe TRBD1 (6 bases). There are 14 residues in the CDR3. Germline loops: CDR1 MNHEY, CDR2 SVGEGT. The germline V and J ends were trimmed by 4 bases and 4 bases, with 13 bases remaining between them. CDR3 DNA sequence: TGTGCCAGCAGTTTACACAGGGCCACCACTGAAGCTTTCTTT. It translates to CASSLHRATTEAFF.

The CDR3 spells CASSDGQVYGYTF. The CDR3 coding sequence is TGTGCCAGCAGTGACGGACAGGTCTATGGCTACACCTTC. V gene TRBV6-2 or TRBV6-3 combines with J gene TRBJ1-2, with TRBD1 identical over 7 bases. The CDR3 contains 13 residues. CDR1 and CDR2 (germline): MNHEY, SVGEGT. V trimming: 5 bases; J trimming: 4 bases; junction bases outside the gene matches: 4.

This clonotype was detected only a few times. The V gene is TRBV10-3, the J gene TRBJ2-1; TRBD1 is a possible D gene (6 bases). The V gene lost 4 bases and the J gene lost 5 bases, with 15 bases spanning the gap. Germline V CDR1 and CDR2: ENHRY, SYGVKD. The CDR3 is made up of 15 amino acids. For the CDR3, the DNA is TGTGCCATCAGTGTGACCCCGGACAGCAACAATGAGCAGTTCTTC. It encodes CAISVTPDSNNEQFF.

The DNA for the CDR3 is TGCAGCGTTCGAGTCCCTGGGCAGTTCTTC. The encoded protein is CSVRVPGQFF. V usage is TRBV29-1 and J usage is TRBJ2-1, with D unresolved. The CDR3 loop spans 10 amino acids. V lost 5 bases and J 12 bases, leaving 11 bases between the germline ends. Germline assignment: CDR1 SQVTM and CDR2 ANQGSEA.